This TCR beta chain was observed in a study of human T cells and chemical hapten exposure. Study-level findings and limits: With regard to DPC sensitization, TCRs above 1 in 1000 frequency did not change.

The time point denotes: patch test 1, 2 weeks after DPC sensitization. The treatment is: therapeutic diphenylcyclopropenone sensitization with weekly scalp DPC. Only after blood had been drawn was each patch test applied. TCRdb re-analysed the RACE reads in MiXCR, keeping a single row per CDR3 protein. The sample records roughly 180,000 distinct CDR3 sequences, about 22% being singletons. The germline V gene encodes CDR1 DFQATT and CDR2 SNEGSKA (reference sequence). The CDR3 has 15 amino acids. With V trimmed by 5 bases and J by 5 bases, 11 bases remained unmatched. The sample holds a few counts of this clonotype. The antigen is undetermined.

The chain joins TRBV20-1 to TRBJ2-7, with TRBD2 matching 11 bases. This receptor was taken from a woman in her fifties or sixties with alopecia areata. Some clones in this sample may be carry-over from other donors' samples. The source material was whole blood, sampled in connection with sensitization to the hapten diphenylcyclopropenone (DPC). CDR3 DNA: TGCAGTGCTCTTAGACTAGCGGGAACGGTCGACGAGCAGTACTTC. It yields the protein CSALRLAGTVDEQYF.